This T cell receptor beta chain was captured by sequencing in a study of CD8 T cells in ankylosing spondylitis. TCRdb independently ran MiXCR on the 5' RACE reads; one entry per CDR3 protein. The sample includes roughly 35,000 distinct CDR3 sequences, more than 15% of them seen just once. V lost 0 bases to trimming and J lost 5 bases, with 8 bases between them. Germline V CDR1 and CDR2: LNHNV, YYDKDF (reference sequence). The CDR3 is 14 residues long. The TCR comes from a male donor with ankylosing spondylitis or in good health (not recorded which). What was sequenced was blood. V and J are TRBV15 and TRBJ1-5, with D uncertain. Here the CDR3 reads CATSRDIEDQPQHF. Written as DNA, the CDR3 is TGTGCCACCAGCAGAGATATTGAGGATCAGCCCCAGCATTTT.